This T cell receptor beta chain was documented in a study of T cell responses to AZD1222 COVID-19 vaccine (dated by TCRdb to 2020 to 2023). Study-wide context: Because spike-specific TCR depth and breadth did not differ between the two schedules, AZD1222 recipients who got a second dose at roughly 4 weeks were pooled with those who got a second dose at roughly 12 weeks. TCR sequencing was performed for approximately 240 trial participants, of whom roughly 200 were given two doses of AZD1222 and around 25 were given two doses of MenACWY control vaccine. Enrollment into the trials was organized by age into subgroups of 18-55, 56-69 and 70-plus years, and those subgroups contained approximately 160, 26 and 62 TCR-sequenced participants, respectively. The paper as a whole reports these results and caveats: Nearly half of unique spike-specific TCRs reportedly recognized epitopes outside regions mutated in the B.1.351 and B.1.1.7 variants. The 56-69-year group was small, and its depth increase did not reach significance, likely because of low power. Most participants were white British and females outnumbered males, and the authors suggested that clonal diversity may have been underestimated. After two AZD1222 doses, both the breadth and the depth of spike-specific TCRs were significantly higher than at day 0 and than in MenACWY recipients. Because no samples from the day 14 peak response were available, repertoires could be characterized only after the peak T cell response. The vaccine-associated CD4 TCRs covered the entire spike protein, and the dominant responses fell in regions 160-218 and 743-854. Only 5 to 7 AZD1222 recipients were SARS-CoV-2 seropositive at baseline, limiting conclusions about previously exposed vaccinees.

Worth noting for this clone: This receptor's antigen is unknown. The sample holds no much larger clone one base away, and base qualities are not on file.

The CDR3 regions of human TCRbeta chains were analyzed by immunosequencing. The original pipeline was this. Repertoire TCRs were matched against a reference library of SARS-CoV-2-specific TCRs generated with the MIRA antigen-specificity platform. Breadth was defined as the fraction of unique TCRs that were SARS-CoV-2-associated, and depth was defined as the fraction of total T cells that were SARS-CoV-2-associated. Each spike-specific TCR was assigned to its reactive spike region and to a CD4 or CD8 class using the MIRA data. Log10-transformed breadth and depth values were compared by one-way ANOVA with Sidak's multiple comparisons tests. The table comes from immuneACCESS by way of TCRdb, which keeps in-frame sequences with V and J called. Part of the clones is missing from these tables; in studies checked, under half for an unresolved V gene and the rest for unknown reasons. V and J calls and clone size are copied from that table; D and trimming were computed from the DNA. For this sample the table gives approximately 160,000 clones, of which 93% were detected only once. The top ten constitute more than 0.8% of the sample.

The time point label of this sample denotes: baseline before first vaccination. The vaccinee samples were drawn from two UK trials, COV001 and COV002, one of which was a single-blind randomized controlled phase 2/3 trial testing AZD1222 (ChAdOx1 nCoV-19) in healthy adults. For TCRbeta chain sequencing, PBMC samples were collected from trial participants at day 0 and at day 28 after the second dose. The CDR3, from cysteine to phenylalanine, totals 20 residues. CDR3 DNA only is kept here, 60 bases in frame from base 1. From V the trimming removes 5 bases and from J it removes 5 bases, while the gene matches leave 18 bases of the junction unaccounted for. CDR1 is given as LGHDT and CDR2 as YNNKEL, both from the germline V gene (reference sequence).

The clonotype originates from an adult in good health. Recombination linked TRBV3-1 (or the pseudogene TRBV3-2) to TRBJ2-3, with 14 junctional bases fitting TRBD2. Sequencing was performed on peripheral blood, taken on day 0 of AZD1222 vaccination. The sequenced DNA is TGTGCCAGCAGCTTCAGTCCGGGACTAGCGGGGGCTAGGCGAGGAGATACGCAGTATTTT. Translated, it gives CASSFSPGLAGARRGDTQYF.